This TCR beta chain was identified during a study of shared clonotypes between healthy human individuals. Whole-study context: A few men and two women, aged 18 to 49, were donors. Study findings and constraints: At large depth, rarefaction still showed sorted-subset sequencing to be incomplete.

Points on this clone: What it binds is not known.

This CDR3 spans 15 amino acids. The table came from immunoSEQ multiplex PCR; TCRdb's copy has only in-frame clones and leaves some out. The sample gives about 1.5 million clones, nearly 99% of which show up once; roughly 0.42% is in the top ten. The chain uses TRBV21-1 and TRBJ2-7; the table's D call, TRBD1, was not checked against the DNA. TRBV21-1 is listed as a pseudogene. This clonotype was obtained from a young man in good health. The sequencing input was naive CD4+ T cells sorted from blood. Subset noted: CD45RA+ positively selected. DNA for the CDR3: TGTGCCAGCAGCTCCGTTTCCAGGGATTGCGGCGAGCAGTACTTC. Its protein is CASSSVSRDCGEQYF.